The 26 T cell receptor beta chains below were found in one sample sequenced in a study of shared clonotypes between healthy human individuals. Assay: immunoSEQ multiplex PCR; the TCRdb copy retains only in-frame clones and omits some. The data contain about 1 million clones, roughly 80% of them singletons. The sample consisted of memory CD4+ T cells sorted from blood. As to subset: CD45RA-negative fraction. All receptors derive from a man younger than 35 in good health.

The chain has TRBV28 and TRBJ1-2; tentative D call: TRBD1 (6 bases). CDR1 MDHEN and CDR2 SYDVKM come from the germline V gene. The CDR3 is 16 amino acids. V lost 3 bases, J lost 6 bases, and 20 bases lay in between. CDR3 DNA sequence: TGTGCCAGCAGTTTCCCCTCCCAGGGGATAAGGGATGGCTACACCTTC. Translated: CASSFPSQGIRDGYTF.

V gene TRBV5-1 combines with J gene TRBJ1-2; D unclear. Germline V gene sequence: CDR1 SGHRS, CDR2 YFSETQ. V was pared by 4 bases and J by 7 bases, with 14 bases between. This CDR3 region has 13 residues. CDR3 sequence (DNA): TGCGCCAGCAGCCCCTCGGACGGGTTTGGCTACACCTTC. It is translated as CASSPSDGFGYTF.

The chain recombines TRBV6-6 with TRBJ2-7; D is unclear. Trimming took 2 bases from V and 1 from J, leaving 6 bases between them. The CDR3 has 13 amino acids. CDR1 is MNHNY and CDR2 is SVGAGI in the germline V gene (reference sequence). The CDR3 DNA reads as TGTGCCAGCAGTTACCGGCATTCCTACGAGCAGTACTTC. Translating it yields CASSYRHSYEQYF.

The chain is built from TRBV7-2 and TRBJ1-2; TRBD1 aligns across 11 bases. The junction had 4 bases not matched to a gene; V was cut back by 0 bases and J by 7 bases. The CDR3 has 15 residues. Germline CDR1 reads SGHTA; CDR2 reads FQGNSA. The CDR3 sequence: CASSLAGQGGAGYTF. CDR3 coding DNA: TGTGCCAGCAGCTTAGCGGGACAGGGGGGAGCTGGCTACACCTTC.

This clone was counted between two and nine times. Other DNA sequences of this sample code for an identical CDR3. The V gene is TRBV6-6, the J gene TRBJ1-6; D is uncertain. This CDR3 is 16 amino acids long. Germline lookup yields CDR1 MNHNY and CDR2 SVGAGI (reference sequence). V was trimmed by 0 bases and J by 0 bases, leaving 6 bases between them. The CDR3, as DNA: TGTGCCAGCAGTTACTCCCAGAGCTCCTATAATTCACCCCTCCACTTT. Translated: CASSYSQSSYNSPLHF.

This clone has a count of ten or more. The conserved phenylalanine or tryptophan is not found at the CDR3 terminus, so this likely reflects a read error. The DNA is left out, because the CDR3 cannot be placed on it with certainty; the CDR3 is given as TCRdb lists it. The chain recombines TRBV6-6 with TRBJ1-5; the D call in the table, TRBD1, was not verified against the DNA. Germline V gives CDR1 MNHNY, CDR2 SVGAGI (reference sequence). Ends included, the CDR3 has 12 residues. CDR3: CASKEGQGGASY.

The chain has TRBV5-1 and TRBJ2-1; weak D call: TRBD1 (6 bases). This CDR3 spans 15 amino acids. Germline V gene lookup returns CDR1 SGHRS and CDR2 YFSETQ. Trimming left V 0 bases short and J 2 bases short, with 9 bases between. In DNA form, the CDR3 reads TGCGCCAGCAGCTTGGTCCAGGGGACCTACAATGAGCAGTTCTTC. This translates into CASSLVQGTYNEQFF.

The rearrangement joins TRBV14 to TRBJ1-2; unclear D gene. CDR1 SGHDN and CDR2 FVKESK come from the germline V gene. With 1 base removed from V and 5 bases from J, the gap between germline ends came to 14 bases. The CDR3 is made up of 15 amino acids. In nucleotides, the CDR3 is TGTGCCAGCAGCCAAGCGGGAGGCCAGCAGTATGGCTACACCTTC. It codes for CASSQAGGQQYGYTF.

The table lists this clone with a few counts. CDR3 sequence (DNA): TGTGCCTGGAGCGCAGGGGGTGCGGGCAATCAGCCCCAGCATTTT. Protein: CAWSAGGAGNQPQHF. The chain joins TRBV30 to TRBJ1-5; 7 nucleotides align to TRBD1. Germline V lookup: CDR1 GTSNPN, CDR2 SVGIG (reference sequence). CDR3 length equals 15 residues. J gave up 2 bases and V 3 bases, and 7 bases lay outside the gene matches.

The V and J genes are TRBV2 and TRBJ1-6, with TRBD1 identical over 7 bases. After removal of 2 bases from V and 10 bases from J, the junction contained 5 bases not matched to a gene. CDR1 and CDR2 (germline): SNHLY, FYNNEI. The CDR3 has 14 residues. The CDR3 loop reads CASSEPGGGSPLHF. The DNA for the CDR3 is TGTGCCAGCAGTGAACCAGGGGGAGGATCACCCCTCCACTTT.

As regards this clone: A read error is likely here: a far larger clone is one base away. The J gene is TRBJ2-5, the V gene TRBV19; TRBD1 might be the D (5 bases). Germline V gene lookup returns CDR1 LNHDA and CDR2 SQIVND (reference sequence). The CDR3 has 17 residues. The chain's CDR3 is CVSSIIPQVPPRGTQYF. The CDR3 DNA reads TGTGTCAGTAGTATTATCCCCCAGGTCCCCCCTAGGGGGACCCAGTACTTC.

This sequence joins TRBV7-9 and TRBJ2-2; TRBD2 is a possible D gene (6 bases). Trimming took 3 bases from V and 0 from J, leaving 11 bases between them. The CDR3 runs 16 residues. In germline, CDR1 is SEHNR, CDR2 FQNEAQ (reference sequence). CDR3 region: CASSFLPGANTGELFF. The CDR3 DNA follows: TGTGCCAGCAGCTTCCTCCCGGGGGCGAACACCGGGGAGCTGTTTTTT.

The chain carries TRBV21-1 and TRBJ2-1. TRBV21-1 corresponds to a pseudogene. The CDR3 length is 16 residues. CDR3 nucleotides: TGTGCCAGCAGGAAAACCGGGACGTTGGATTACAATGAGCAGTTCTTC. Amino acid sequence: CASRKTGTLDYNEQFF.

Concerning this clone itself: The same CDR3 arises from other DNA sequences in this sample as well. This chain uses TRBV7-9 with TRBJ2-2; D ambiguous. CDR3 length: 13 residues. Germline lookup yields CDR1 SEHNR and CDR2 FQNEAQ (reference sequence). With 2 bases removed from V and 4 bases from J, the gap between germline ends came to 5 bases. CDR3 DNA sequence: TGTGCCAGCAGCTTAAGCTCCACCGGGGAGCTGTTTTTT. This gives the protein CASSLSSTGELFF.

The chain links TRBV7-8 to TRBJ1-5; TRBD1 aligns across 8 bases. Germline loops: CDR1 SGHVS, CDR2 FQNEAQ. Trimming took 2 bases from V and 11 from J; bases not matched to a gene: 17. The CDR3 has 17 amino acids. The CDR3 DNA is TGTGCCAGCAGCTTATTAGGACAGGGATCCTTCCCGACAGCCCAGCATTTT. It yields the protein CASSLLGQGSFPTAQHF.

Worth noting for this clone: This sample also contains other DNA sequences that code for the same CDR3. The V and J genes are TRBV20-1 and TRBJ2-3; no clear D gene. The CDR3 extends over 10 amino acids. V dropped 1 base and J dropped 6 bases, with 2 bases sitting between them. Germline V gene lookup returns CDR1 DFQATT and CDR2 SNEGSKA (reference sequence). In DNA form, the CDR3 reads TGCAGTGCTAGAGGTGATACGCAGTATTTT. Its translation: CSARGDTQYF.

This clone came up a few times. The chain recombines TRBV2 with TRBJ1-5; weak D call: TRBD1 (5 bases). CDR1 and CDR2 from the germline V gene are SNHLY and FYNNEI. V was pared by 6 bases and J by 8 bases, with 20 bases between. This CDR3 comprises 15 residues. In DNA, the CDR3 is TGTGCCAGCAGGCCGACAGTCCAAGAGTTTAAGCCCCAGCATTTT. As protein: CASRPTVQEFKPQHF.

The chain couples TRBV6-1 to TRBJ1-2; no reliable D call. This CDR3 has 13 residues. V was shortened by 4 bases and J by 3 bases, with 9 bases between the two germline ends. Germline V gene lookup returns CDR1 MNHNS and CDR2 SASEGT. The CDR3 DNA reads as TGTGCCAGCAGTGGTCAGGTTCACTATGGCTACACCTTC. Translating it yields CASSGQVHYGYTF.

Concerning this clone: In the same sample, other DNA sequences code for this CDR3. V and J are TRBV5-1 and TRBJ1-3; TRBD1 is a possible D gene (5 bases). This CDR3 spans 15 amino acids. The germline V gene has CDR1 SGHRS and CDR2 YFSETQ. V was shortened by 0 bases and J by 0 bases, with 7 bases between the two germline ends. CDR3 protein: CASSLAGSSGNTIYF. In DNA form, the CDR3 reads TGCGCCAGCAGCTTGGCAGGGAGCTCTGGAAACACCATATATTTT.

The rearrangement joins TRBV2 to TRBJ2-5; no definite D call. Germline CDR1 is SNHLY and CDR2 is FYNNEI. The CDR3 sequence is 12 residues long. V lost 5 bases and J lost 1, with 5 bases in between. CDR3 protein: CASSRLQETQYF. CDR3 in DNA: TGTGCCAGCAGTAGACTCCAAGAGACCCAGTACTTC.

The chain links TRBV15 to TRBJ2-5, with D tentatively TRBD1 (5 bases). This CDR3 is built from 14 residues. V gave up 0 bases and J gave up 12 bases, with 17 bases separating them. Germline CDR1 is LNHNV and CDR2 is YYDKDF (reference sequence). Here the CDR3 DNA reads TGTGCCACCAGCAGAGATACCCAGGGATTTCGGAAGTACTTC. It specifies CATSRDTQGFRKYF.

The rearrangement joins TRBV9 to TRBJ2-1; D gene uncertain. The germline CDR1 and CDR2 sequences are SGDLS and YYNGEE. The CDR3 covers 15 residues. Trimming shortened V by 0 bases and J by 2 bases, and 9 bases separated the two germline ends. The DNA of the CDR3 is TGTGCCAGCAGCGTAGCGAGTGACACCTACAATGAGCAGTTCTTC. It translates to CASSVASDTYNEQFF.

This clone showed up just a few times. The chain employs TRBV6-1 and TRBJ1-1, with 9 bases identical to TRBD1. V lost 4 bases, J lost 0 bases, and 12 bases stayed unmatched. CDR3 length: 18 amino acids. Looked up from germline, CDR1 is MNHNS and CDR2 is SASEGT. DNA for the CDR3: TGTGCCAGCAGTGGTCAGGGACAGGGCAGGAAAATGAACACTGAAGCTTTCTTT. Translating it yields CASSGQGQGRKMNTEAFF.

The J gene is TRBJ2-1, the V gene TRBV27, with 12 bases fitting TRBD2. This CDR3 contains 15 residues. Germline CDR1 MNHEY, CDR2 SMNVEV (reference sequence). The trim removed 5 bases at V and 6 bases at J, leaving 5 bases unmatched. For the CDR3, the DNA is TGTGCCAGCAGTCCTACTAGCGGGGGGCCCAATGAGCAGTTCTTC. It specifies CASSPTSGGPNEQFF.

Only one count was recorded for this clone. V and J are TRBV5-1 and TRBJ1-4; D gene ambiguous. The V end lost 4 bases, the J end lost 5 bases, and 6 bases lay between the germline ends. Germline V gene lookup returns CDR1 SGHRS and CDR2 YFSETQ. CDR3 length: 12 amino acids. The CDR3 sequence: CASSTANEKLFF. CDR3 bases: TGCGCCAGCAGCACAGCGAATGAAAAACTGTTTTTT.

The CDR3 DNA reads TGTGCCATCAGGCGCGGGGCGGACACTGAAGCTTTCTTT. Amino acid sequence: CAIRRGADTEAFF. The J gene is TRBJ1-1, the V gene TRBV10-3, with D possibly being TRBD1 (5 bases). The CDR3 covers 13 residues. Germline CDR1 reads ENHRY; CDR2 reads SYGVKD. Deletions cut 6 bases from V and 3 bases from J, with 11 bases between.